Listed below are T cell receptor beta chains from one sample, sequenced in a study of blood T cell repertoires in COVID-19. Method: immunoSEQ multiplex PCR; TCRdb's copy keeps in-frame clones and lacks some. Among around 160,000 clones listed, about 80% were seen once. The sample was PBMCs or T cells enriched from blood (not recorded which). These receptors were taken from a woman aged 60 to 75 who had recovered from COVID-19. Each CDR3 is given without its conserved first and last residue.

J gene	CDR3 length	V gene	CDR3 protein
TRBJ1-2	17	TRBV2	ASIRDRSILGVANYGYT
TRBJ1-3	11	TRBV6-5	ASSSRGGNTIY
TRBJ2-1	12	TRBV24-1	ATSDRTGPNEQF
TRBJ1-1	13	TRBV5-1	ASSLDIQANTEAF
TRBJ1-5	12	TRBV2	ASSLQGINQPQH
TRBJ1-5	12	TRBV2	ASSRGTGNQPQH
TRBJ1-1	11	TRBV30	AWKGQPLSEAF
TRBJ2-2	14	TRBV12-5	ASGSGKLALDGELF
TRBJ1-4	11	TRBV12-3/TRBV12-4	ASRRSAGEKLF
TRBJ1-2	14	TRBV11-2	ASSGYGDRASYGYT
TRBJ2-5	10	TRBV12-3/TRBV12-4	ASTRLAETQY
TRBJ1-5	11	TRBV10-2	ASSGQTRQPQH
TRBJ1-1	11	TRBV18	ASSAGLGTEAF
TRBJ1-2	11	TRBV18	ASSPGQGYGYT
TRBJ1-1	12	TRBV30	AWSREGSNTEAF
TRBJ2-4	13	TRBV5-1	ASSLGDIAKNIQY
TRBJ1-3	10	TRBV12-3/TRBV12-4	ATAGQGNTIY
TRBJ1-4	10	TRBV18	ASSRDSWELF
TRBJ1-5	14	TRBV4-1	ASSQEGAGGNQPQH
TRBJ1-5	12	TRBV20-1	SASRSGSWQPQH
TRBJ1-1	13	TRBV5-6	ASSLVWQSNTEAF
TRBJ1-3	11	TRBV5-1	ASSSDRVDTIY
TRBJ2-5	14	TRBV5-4	ASSGGTQGPGETQY